This T cell receptor beta chain was sequenced during a study of high-grade serous ovarian cancer treatment subgroups. Germline V CDR1 and CDR2: SGHKS, YYEKEE (reference sequence). This CDR3 has 16 amino acids. The ends were cut back, 4 bases at V and 0 bases at J, with 14 bases in the middle. Tumor samples were obtained before definitive surgery or chemotherapy. Assay used: immunoSEQ multiplex PCR; TCRdb lists only in-frame clones, some missing. The profile shows about 36,000 clones, 79% of them singletons. This clone was seen a handful of times. The genes are TRBV5-5 and TRBJ1-5; D is perhaps TRBD1 (6 bases). The clonotype originates from a human donor with high-grade serous ovarian cancer. Specimen: tumor tissue. The CDR3 region is CASSPLGQLSNQPQHF. CDR3 DNA: TGTGCCAGCAGCCCCCTCGGACAGCTTAGCAATCAGCCCCAGCATTTT.